This T cell receptor beta chain was obtained from a study of blood T cell repertoires in COVID-19. Overall study context: PBMCs, B-cell-depleted T cells, or T cells provided the cDNA or gDNA that made up the material.

Some clones are missing from TCRdb's copy, which holds only in-frame ones; the method was immunoSEQ multiplex PCR. The sample lists 300,000 to 350,000 clones, nearly 90% occurring once. V lost 0 bases, J lost 1 base, and 7 bases lay in between. Germline V gene lookup returns CDR1 SGHDT and CDR2 YYEEEE. This CDR3 is built from 14 residues. Sequenced: peripheral blood. This TCR derives from a woman in her 40s with COVID-19, enrolled during active disease. The J gene is TRBJ2-5, the V gene TRBV5-6; D might be TRBD2 (6 bases). CDR3 protein: CASSLVGGQETQYF. DNA for the CDR3: TGTGCCAGCAGCTTGGTGGGGGGCCAAGAGACCCAGTACTTC.